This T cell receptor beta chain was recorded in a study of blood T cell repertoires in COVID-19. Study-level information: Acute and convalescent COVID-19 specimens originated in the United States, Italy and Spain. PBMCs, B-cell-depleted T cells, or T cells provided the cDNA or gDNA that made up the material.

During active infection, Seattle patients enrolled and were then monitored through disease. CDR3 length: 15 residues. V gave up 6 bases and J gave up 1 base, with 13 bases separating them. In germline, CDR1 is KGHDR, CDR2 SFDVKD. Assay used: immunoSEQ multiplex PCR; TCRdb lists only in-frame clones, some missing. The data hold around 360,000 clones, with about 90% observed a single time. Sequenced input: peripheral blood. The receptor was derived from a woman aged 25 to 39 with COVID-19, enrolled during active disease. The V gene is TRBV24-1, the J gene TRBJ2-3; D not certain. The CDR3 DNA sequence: TGTGCCACCAGTCCCCCGGGTTCGGGCACAGATACGCAGTATTTT. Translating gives CATSPPGSGTDTQYF.